The next 5 T cell receptor beta chains were all read from a single sample in a study of long-term antiretroviral therapy in people with HIV. A v3.0 immunoSEQ assay was performed at survey level. Libraries were prepared by immunoSEQ multiplex PCR; TCRdb keeps only in-frame clonotypes and omits some of them. This sample has 32,000 or so clones, with almost 85% found just once. Sequencing was performed on unsorted PBMCs, taken approximately 3.5 years after starting antiretroviral therapy. The source is a man younger than 35 with HIV.

V gene TRBV27 combines with J gene TRBJ2-3; 12 bases are shared with TRBD1. Looked up from germline, CDR1 is MNHEY and CDR2 is SMNVEV (reference sequence). This CDR3 comprises 15 residues. The V and J ends lost 6 bases and 4 bases, in that order; junction bases with no gene match: 5. The chain's CDR3 is CASRARDRGPDTQYF. DNA of the CDR3: TGTGCCAGCAGGGCACGGGACAGGGGGCCAGATACGCAGTATTTT.

The chain uses TRBV21-1 and TRBJ2-2. TRBV21-1 is labeled a pseudogene. The CDR3 extends over 11 amino acids. The CDR3 reads CASLGERELFF. The CDR3 nucleotides are TGTGCCAGCCTGGGGGAGAGGGAGCTGTTTTTT.

This clone appeared a few times. The rearrangement uses TRBV28 and TRBJ2-7; 7 bases are a match to TRBD2. CDR1 is MDHEN and CDR2 is SYDVKM in the germline V gene. The ends lost 7 bases at V and 3 bases at J; junction bases unmatched: 12. The CDR3 runs to 15 residues. The chain's CDR3 is CASIGEGRTDYEQYF. The DNA of the CDR3 is TGTGCCAGCATCGGGGAGGGCAGGACCGACTACGAGCAGTACTTC.

CDR3 sequence reads: CASSLAPGLSTEAFF. The CDR3 DNA follows: TGCGCCAGCAGCTTGGCCCCAGGGTTGAGCACTGAAGCTTTCTTT. The chain carries TRBV5-1 and TRBJ1-1; D perhaps matches TRBD1 (5 bases). Germline V gives CDR1 SGHRS, CDR2 YFSETQ. Deletions cut 0 bases from V and 4 bases from J, with 13 bases between. CDR3 size: 15 residues.

V and J are TRBV6-1 and TRBJ1-6, with D tentatively TRBD1 (5 bases). Germline-derived CDR1 and CDR2 are MNHNS and SASEGT. The germline V and J ends were trimmed by 5 bases and 2 bases, with 10 bases remaining between them. The CDR3 is 15 residues long. The CDR3 bases are TGTGCCAGCAGTCTTACAGGTGCCTATAATTCACCCCTCCACTTT. Its translation: CASSLTGAYNSPLHF.